The TCR beta chain under discussion was sequenced for a study of blood T cell repertoires in COVID-19. Per the study methods: Nucleated cell counts were estimated from reference gene primer amplification. TCRdb's table, derived via immunoSEQ multiplex PCR, lists solely in-frame clones and lacks some. D and trimming come from the DNA, and the V and J calls and clone size come from that table. The repertoire holds roughly 100,000 clones, 76% seen once, with 6.2% in the top ten. Patients of the Seattle cohort, enrolled during active infection, were followed longitudinally. Germline V gives CDR1 MDHEN, CDR2 SYDVKM. The CDR3 is 15 amino acids. The junction had 6 bases not matched to a gene; V was cut back by 4 bases and J by 2 bases.

Sequenced input: peripheral blood. This chain uses TRBV28 with TRBJ1-2, with TRBD1 identical over 8 bases. This clonotype was sampled from an elderly man with COVID-19, enrolled during active disease. As DNA, the CDR3 is TGTGCCAGCAGTTCACCGGGACAGGCGAACTATGGCTACACCTTC. Protein product: CASSSPGQANYGYTF.